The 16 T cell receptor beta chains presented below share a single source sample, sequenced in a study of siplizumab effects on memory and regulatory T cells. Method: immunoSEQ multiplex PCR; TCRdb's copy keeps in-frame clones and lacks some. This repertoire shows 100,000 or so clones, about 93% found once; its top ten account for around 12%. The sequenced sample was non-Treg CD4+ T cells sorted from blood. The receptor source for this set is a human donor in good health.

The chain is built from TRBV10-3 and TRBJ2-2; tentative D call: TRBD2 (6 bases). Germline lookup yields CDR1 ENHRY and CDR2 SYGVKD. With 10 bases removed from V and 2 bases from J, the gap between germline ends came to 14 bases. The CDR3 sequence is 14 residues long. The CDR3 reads CATWTGDNTGELFF. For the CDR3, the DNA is TGTGCCACCTGGACGGGGGACAACACCGGGGAGCTGTTTTTT.

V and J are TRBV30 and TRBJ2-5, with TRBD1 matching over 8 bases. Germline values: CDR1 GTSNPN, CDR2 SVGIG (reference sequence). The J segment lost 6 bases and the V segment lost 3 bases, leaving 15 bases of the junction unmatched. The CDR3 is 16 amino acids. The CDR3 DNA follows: TGTGCCTGGAGCTCAGGGGGCAGAAAGGATTATAAGACCCAGTACTTC. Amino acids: CAWSSGGRKDYKTQYF.

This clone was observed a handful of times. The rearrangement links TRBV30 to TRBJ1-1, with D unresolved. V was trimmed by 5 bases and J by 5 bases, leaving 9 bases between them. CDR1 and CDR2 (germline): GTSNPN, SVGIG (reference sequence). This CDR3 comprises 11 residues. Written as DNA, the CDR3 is TGTGCCTGGGCCGGTACGACTGAAGCTTTCTTT. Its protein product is CAWAGTTEAFF.

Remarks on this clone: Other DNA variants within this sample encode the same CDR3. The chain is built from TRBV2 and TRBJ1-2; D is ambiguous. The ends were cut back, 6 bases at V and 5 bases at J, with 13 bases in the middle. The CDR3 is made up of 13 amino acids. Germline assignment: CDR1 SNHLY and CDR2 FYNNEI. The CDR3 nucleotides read TGTGCCAGCAGCCTACAAGACGGTTATGGCTACACCTTC. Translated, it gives CASSLQDGYGYTF.

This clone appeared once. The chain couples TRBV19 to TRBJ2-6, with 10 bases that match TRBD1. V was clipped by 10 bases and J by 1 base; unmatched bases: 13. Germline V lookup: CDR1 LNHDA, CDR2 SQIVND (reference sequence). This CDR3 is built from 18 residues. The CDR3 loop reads CATSGTGVFVSGANVLTF. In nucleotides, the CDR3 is TGTGCCACTTCCGGGACAGGGGTTTTCGTGTCTGGGGCCAACGTCCTGACTTTC. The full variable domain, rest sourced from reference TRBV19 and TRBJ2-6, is DGGITQSPKYLFRKEGQNVTLSCEQNLNHDAMYWYRQDPGQGLRLIYYSQIVNDFQKGDIAEGYSVSREKKESFPLTVTSAQKNPTAFYLCATSGTGVFVSGANVLTFGAGSRLTVL.

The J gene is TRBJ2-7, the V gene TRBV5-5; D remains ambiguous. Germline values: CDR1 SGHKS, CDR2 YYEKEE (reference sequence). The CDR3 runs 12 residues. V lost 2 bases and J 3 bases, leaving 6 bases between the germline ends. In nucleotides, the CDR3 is TGTGCCAGCAGCTTCGAGAGCTACGAGCAGTACTTC. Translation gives CASSFESYEQYF. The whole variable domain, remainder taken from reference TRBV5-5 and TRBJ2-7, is DAGVTQSPTHLIKTRGQQVTLRCSPISGHKSVSWYQQVLGQGPQFIFQYYEKEERGRGNFPDRFSARQFPNYSSELNVNALLLGDSALYLCASSFESYEQYFGPGTRLTVT.

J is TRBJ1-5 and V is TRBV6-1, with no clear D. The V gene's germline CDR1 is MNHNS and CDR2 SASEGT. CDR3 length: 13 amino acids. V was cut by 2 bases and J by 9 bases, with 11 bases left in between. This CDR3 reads CASSENLLSPQHF. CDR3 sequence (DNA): TGTGCCAGCAGTGAAAACCTTCTGTCGCCCCAGCATTTT.

The DNA for the CDR3 is TGCGCCAGCAGCTTTACGGGCGGTAGGCGGGAGAAATCCTACGAGCAGTACTTC. As protein: CASSFTGGRREKSYEQYF. The V and J genes are TRBV5-1 and TRBJ2-7; TRBD2 agrees at 7 bases. The germline CDR1 and CDR2 sequences are SGHRS and YFSETQ. V lost 2 bases, J lost 1 base, and 15 bases stayed unmatched. This CDR3 is built from 18 residues.

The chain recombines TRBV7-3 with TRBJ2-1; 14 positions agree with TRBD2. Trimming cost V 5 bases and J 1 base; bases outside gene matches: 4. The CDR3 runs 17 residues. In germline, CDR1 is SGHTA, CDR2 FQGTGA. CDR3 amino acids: CASSVRTSGRSYNEQFF. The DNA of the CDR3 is TGTGCCAGCAGCGTCCGGACTAGCGGGAGGTCCTACAATGAGCAGTTCTTC.

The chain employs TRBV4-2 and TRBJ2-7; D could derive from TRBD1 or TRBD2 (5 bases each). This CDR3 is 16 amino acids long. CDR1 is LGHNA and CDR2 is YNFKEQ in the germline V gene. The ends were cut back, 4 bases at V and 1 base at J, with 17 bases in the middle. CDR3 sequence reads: CASSPTAERSSYEQYF. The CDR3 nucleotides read TGTGCCAGCAGCCCGACAGCGGAGCGTTCTTCCTACGAGCAGTACTTC.

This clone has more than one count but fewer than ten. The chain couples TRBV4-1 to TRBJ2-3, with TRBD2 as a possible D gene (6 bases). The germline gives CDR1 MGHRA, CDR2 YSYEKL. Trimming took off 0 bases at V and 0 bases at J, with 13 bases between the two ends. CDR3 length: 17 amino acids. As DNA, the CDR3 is TGCGCCAGCAGCCAAGATGGAGGGGAGGCAAGCACAGATACGCAGTATTTT. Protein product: CASSQDGGEASTDTQYF.

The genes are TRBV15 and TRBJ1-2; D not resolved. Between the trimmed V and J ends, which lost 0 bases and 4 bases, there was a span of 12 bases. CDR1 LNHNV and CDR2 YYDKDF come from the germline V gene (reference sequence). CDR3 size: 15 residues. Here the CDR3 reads CATSREFSGGYGYTF. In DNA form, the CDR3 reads TGTGCCACCAGCAGAGAATTCTCTGGCGGCTATGGCTACACCTTC.

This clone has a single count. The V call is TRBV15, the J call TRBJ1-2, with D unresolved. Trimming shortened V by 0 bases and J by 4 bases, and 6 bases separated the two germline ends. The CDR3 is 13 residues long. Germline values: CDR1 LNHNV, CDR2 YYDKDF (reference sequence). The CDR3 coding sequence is TGTGCCACCAGCAGAGATCAGTCCTATGGCTACACCTTC. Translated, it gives CATSRDQSYGYTF.

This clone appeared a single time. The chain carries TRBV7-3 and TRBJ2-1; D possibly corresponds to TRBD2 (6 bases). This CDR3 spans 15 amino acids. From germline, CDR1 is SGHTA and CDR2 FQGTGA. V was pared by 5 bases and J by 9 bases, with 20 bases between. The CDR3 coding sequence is TGTGCCAGCAGCCCCCCTTCCCAAACTAGCCCTGAGCAGTTCTTC. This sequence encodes CASSPPSQTSPEQFF.

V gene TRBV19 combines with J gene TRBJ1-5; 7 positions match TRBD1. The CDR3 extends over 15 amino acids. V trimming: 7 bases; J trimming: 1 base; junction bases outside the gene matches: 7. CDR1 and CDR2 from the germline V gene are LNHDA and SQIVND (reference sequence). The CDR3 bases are TGTGCCAGTAAGAGGGGGCTTAGGAGCAATCAGCCCCAGCATTTT. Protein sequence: CASKRGLRSNQPQHF.

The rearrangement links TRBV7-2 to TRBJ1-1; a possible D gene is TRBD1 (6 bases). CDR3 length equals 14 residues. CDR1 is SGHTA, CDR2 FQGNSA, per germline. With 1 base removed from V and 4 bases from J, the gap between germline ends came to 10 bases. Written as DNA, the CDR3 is TGTGCCAGCAGCTTAGTGCGGGGGCCCACTGAAGCTTTCTTT. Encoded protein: CASSLVRGPTEAFF.